These T cell receptor beta chains were read from a single sample in a study of shared clonotypes between healthy human individuals. TCRdb keeps only in-frame clones here, not all; method: immunoSEQ multiplex PCR. The sample includes approximately 480,000 clones, 75% to 80% of them seen just once. Material: PBMCs. The receptors were gathered from a woman aged 40 to 55 in good health. Some clones in this sample may be carry-over from other donors' samples. Each CDR3 is given with its conserved first and last residue. The order of the fields is D gene, V gene, CDR3 protein. D genes are given only for firm matches.

>TRBD2|TRBV6-6
CASSYFGTSPETQYF
>TRBD1|TRBV7-2
CASGQGAYEQYF
>.|TRBV5-1
CASSSKTGLGIFEQFF
>TRBD1|TRBV28
CASTAVDRSSGNTIYF
>.|TRBV2
CASSPTHTIQPQHF
>TRBD2|TRBV14
CASSPIAGAGELFF
>.|TRBV30
CACLQGRGSGSSPLHF
>.|TRBV7-8
CASSLGGGTEAFF
>TRBD1|TRBV28
CASSKIDRVPETQYF
>.|TRBV4-1
CASSQPGQRVNNEQFF
>TRBD2|TRBV18
CASSPGLGSGSGNEQFF